This T cell receptor (beta chain) came from a study of blood T cell repertoires in COVID-19. This CDR3 spans 12 amino acids. Germline CDR1 and CDR2: MNHEY and SVGAGI. V gave up 7 bases and J gave up 0 bases, with 6 bases separating them. TCRdb's copy holds only in-frame clones and misses some; the assay was immunoSEQ multiplex PCR. The sample has hundreds of thousands of clones, 85% to 90% seen once. Those enrolled, adults aged roughly 18 to 95 years, came from around 25 US areas. Clinical histories supplied by participants themselves formed the basis of cohort assignment. Recovered Cohort 3 donors showed two negative PCRs, clearance, or symptom resolution.

The clonotype originates from a woman in her thirties who had recovered from COVID-19. The source material was PBMCs or T cells enriched from blood (not recorded which). This chain joins TRBV6-5 and TRBJ1-1; unclear D gene. Written as DNA, the CDR3 is TGTGCCAGCAAAAGCCTGAACACTGAAGCTTTCTTT. Translating it yields CASKSLNTEAFF.